A single sample gave rise to the 3 T cell receptor beta chains below, sequenced in a study of T cells in Graves' hyperthyroidism and ophthalmopathy. Researchers amplified the TCR beta CDR3 regions from RNA transcripts. The primer set for the first-round RT-PCR of the TCR CDR3 was HTBI. TCRdb independently ran MiXCR on the multiplex PCR reads; one entry per CDR3 protein. The sample has a few hundred thousand distinct CDR3 sequences, about a fifth seen once. Material for sequencing was blood. Receptors were obtained from a woman aged 18-29 years with Graves' hyperthyroidism.

Ten or more counts support this clonotype. The gene calls are TRBV18 and TRBJ1-2; the match to TRBD1 covers 9 bases. Unmatched junction bases numbered 4, after V lost 3 bases and J lost 8 bases. The CDR3 totals 13 residues. Per the germline V gene, CDR1 is KGHSH and CDR2 is LQKENI. CDR3 protein: CASSPDRGAGYTF. DNA of the CDR3: TGTGCCAGCTCACCGGACAGGGGCGCCGGCTACACCTTC.

This clonotype has a count of ten or more. J is TRBJ1-5 and V is TRBV7-2; 8 bases line up with TRBD1. Germline V lookup: CDR1 SGHTA, CDR2 FQGNSA. The CDR3 has 14 amino acids. The V gene end was trimmed by 4 bases and the J gene end by 6 bases; junction bases not matched to a gene: 5. The CDR3 sequence is CASSSQGAGQPQHF. The CDR3 coding sequence is TGTGCCAGCAGCTCCCAGGGGGCGGGTCAGCCCCAGCATTTT.

The table lists this clonotype with many counts. The chain combines TRBV6-1 with TRBJ1-5, with D uncertain. Between the trimmed V and J ends, which lost 2 bases and 0 bases, there was a span of 14 bases. Germline V gives CDR1 MNHNS, CDR2 SASEGT. This CDR3 has 17 amino acids. The CDR3 loop is CASSERAFIRSNQPQHF. As DNA, the CDR3 is TGTGCCAGCAGTGAACGGGCCTTTATCCGTAGCAATCAGCCCCAGCATTTT.